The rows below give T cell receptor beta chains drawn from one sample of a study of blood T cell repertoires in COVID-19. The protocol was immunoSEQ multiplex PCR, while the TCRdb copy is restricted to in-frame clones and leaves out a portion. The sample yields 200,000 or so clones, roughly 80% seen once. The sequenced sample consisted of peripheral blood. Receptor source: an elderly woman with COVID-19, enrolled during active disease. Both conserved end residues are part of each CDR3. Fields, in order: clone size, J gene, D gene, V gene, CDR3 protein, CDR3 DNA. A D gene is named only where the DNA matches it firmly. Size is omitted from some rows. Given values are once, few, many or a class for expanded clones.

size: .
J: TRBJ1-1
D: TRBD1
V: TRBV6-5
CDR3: CASSRPGGRTEAFF
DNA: TGTGCCAGCAGTCGACCAGGGGGCAGAACTGAAGCTTTCTTT

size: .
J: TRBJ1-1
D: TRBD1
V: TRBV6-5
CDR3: CASSYSGQINTEAFF
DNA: TGTGCCAGCAGTTACTCGGGACAGATTAACACTGAAGCTTTCTTT

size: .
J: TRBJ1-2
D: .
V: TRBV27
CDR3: CASSTSPREVYYGYTF
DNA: TGTGCCAGCAGTACATCTCCTAGGGAGGTATACTATGGCTACACCTTC

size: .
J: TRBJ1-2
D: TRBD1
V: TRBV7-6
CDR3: CASSLQPGQDYGYTF
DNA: TGTGCCAGCAGCCTACAACCGGGACAGGACTATGGCTACACCTTC

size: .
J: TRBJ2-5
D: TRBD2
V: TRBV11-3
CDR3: CASSLGGGGAQYF
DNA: TGTGCCAGCAGCTTAGGTGGCGGGGGGGCCCAGTACTTC

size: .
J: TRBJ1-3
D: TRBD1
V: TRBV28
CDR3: CASSGQGARGNTIYF
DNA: TGTGCCAGCAGTGGACAGGGGGCGAGAGGAAACACCATATATTTT

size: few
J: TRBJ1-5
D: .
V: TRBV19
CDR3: CASSEIRNQPQHF
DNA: TGTGCCAGTAGTGAGATCCGCAATCAGCCCCAGCATTTT

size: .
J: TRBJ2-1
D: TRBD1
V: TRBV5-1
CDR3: CASSTGGTGGRGQFF
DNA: TGCGCCAGCAGCACTGGCGGGACAGGGGGCCGTGGGCAGTTCTTC

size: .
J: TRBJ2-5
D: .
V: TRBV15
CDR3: CATSRLGERGRQETQYF
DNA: TGTGCCACCAGCAGATTGGGAGAAAGAGGACGTCAAGAGACCCAGTACTTC

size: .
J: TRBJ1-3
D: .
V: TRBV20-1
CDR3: CSASKGAAGNTIYF
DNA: TGCAGTGCTAGTAAAGGGGCAGCGGGAAACACCATATATTTT

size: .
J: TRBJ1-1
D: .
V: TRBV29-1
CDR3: CSAVDTFWTEAFF
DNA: TGCAGCGCCGTAGACACCTTTTGGACTGAAGCTTTCTTT